A selection of T cell receptor beta chains follows, all from one sample in a study of cytomegalovirus exposure and HLA in healthy donors. Clones were read by immunoSEQ multiplex PCR, and TCRdb kept only the in-frame ones, dropping some. The data contain 150,000 to 200,000 clones, roughly 82% of them singletons. The material sequenced was PBMCs. These receptors all come from a woman younger than 35 in good health and CMV-seronegative. Each CDR3 is given with its conserved first and last residue.

j_call | cdr3_length | v_call | cdr3_aa
TRBJ1-4 | 16 | TRBV18 | CASSPRQTATNEKLFF
TRBJ1-1 | 17 | TRBV18 | CASSTLERVNMNTEAFF
TRBJ2-5 | 14 | TRBV30 | CAWSVPGAEETQYF
TRBJ1-1 | 14 | TRBV4-1 | CASSLDSMNTEAFF
TRBJ2-1 | 11 | TRBV20-1 | CSAGNQGGTFF
TRBJ1-4 | 15 | TRBV9 | CASSVEDRGGEKLFF
TRBJ2-1 | 13 | TRBV4-1 | CASSQVIAAEQFF
TRBJ2-4 | 15 | TRBV14 | CASSDISPPAGERDF
TRBJ1-5 | 16 | TRBV9 | CASELVLSQISQPQHF
TRBJ2-7 | 13 | TRBV5-1 | CASSSGVAYEQYF
TRBJ1-2 | 15 | TRBV5-1 | CASSLASGTGAGYTF
TRBJ2-7 | 12 | TRBV21-1 | CAISRDIHEQYF
TRBJ2-5 | 15 | TRBV27 | CASSPSPRTQETQYF
TRBJ1-2 | 15 | TRBV11-2 | CASSTHRGGTYGYTF
TRBJ1-3 | 18 | TRBV4-1 | CASSQDGFSWAAGNTIYF